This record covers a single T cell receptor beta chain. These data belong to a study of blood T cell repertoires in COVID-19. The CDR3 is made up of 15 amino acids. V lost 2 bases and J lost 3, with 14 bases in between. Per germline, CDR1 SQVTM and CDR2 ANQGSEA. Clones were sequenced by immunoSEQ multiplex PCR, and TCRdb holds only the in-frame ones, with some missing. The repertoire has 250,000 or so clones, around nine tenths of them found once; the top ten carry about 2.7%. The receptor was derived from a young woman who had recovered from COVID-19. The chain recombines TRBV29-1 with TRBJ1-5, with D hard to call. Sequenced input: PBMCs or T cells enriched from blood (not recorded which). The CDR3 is CSVEPLAASNQPQHF. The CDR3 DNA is TGCAGCGTTGAACCACTGGCGGCTTCCAATCAGCCCCAGCATTTT. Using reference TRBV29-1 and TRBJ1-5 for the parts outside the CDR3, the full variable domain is SAVISQKPSRDICQRGTSLTIQCQVDSQVTMMFWYRQQPGQSLTLIATANQGSEATYESGFVIDKFPISRPNLTFSTLTVSNMSPEDSSIYLCSVEPLAASNQPQHFGDGTRLSIL.